The 19 T cell receptor beta chains below come from one sample, sequenced in a study of blood T cell repertoires in COVID-19. The protocol was immunoSEQ multiplex PCR, while the TCRdb copy is restricted to in-frame clones and leaves out a portion. In the table there are around 270,000 clones, approximately 86% of which are singletons. Sequencing used peripheral blood. These receptors were obtained from a man aged 25-45 years with active or convalescent COVID-19.

V gene TRBV7-9 combines with J gene TRBJ1-2, with D hard to call. V gave up 6 bases and J gave up 8 bases, with 19 bases separating them. The CDR3 consists of 14 residues. The germline V gene encodes CDR1 SEHNR and CDR2 FQNEAQ (reference sequence). This chain's CDR3 is CASSSTRPAGGYTF. CDR3 nucleotide sequence: TGTGCCAGCAGTTCTACTCGGCCCGCCGGGGGCTACACCTTC.

The chain has TRBV28 and TRBJ2-7; D is uncertain. This CDR3 has 11 residues. V was clipped by 6 bases and J by 4 bases, with 7 bases between them. Germline assignment: CDR1 MDHEN and CDR2 SYDVKM. The CDR3 nucleotides are TGTGCCAGCAGCACAGATTACGAGCAGTACTTC. Translating gives CASSTDYEQYF.

This clone was recorded a few times. This rearrangement joins TRBV27 to TRBJ2-7; 7 nucleotides match TRBD1. Germline lookup yields CDR1 MNHEY and CDR2 SMNVEV (reference sequence). This CDR3 contains 15 residues. Trimming at V came to 7 bases and at J to 6 bases, leaving 15 bases not matched to a gene. The CDR3 spells CASTRNPGTDGEQYF. DNA of the CDR3: TGTGCCAGCACCCGTAACCCGGGGACAGACGGCGAGCAGTACTTC.

J is TRBJ2-7 and V is TRBV4-1; maybe TRBD2 (5 bases). There are 15 residues in the CDR3. CDR1 is MGHRA, CDR2 YSYEKL, per germline. V was clipped by 4 bases and J by 6 bases, with 19 bases between them. CDR3 sequence reads: CASSRNPGREREQYF. DNA for the CDR3: TGCGCCAGCAGCCGGAATCCAGGAAGGGAGCGCGAGCAGTACTTC.

The genes are TRBV5-1 and TRBJ2-5; no clear D gene. Trimming removed 2 bases at V and 2 bases at J, with 7 bases between. CDR1 is SGHRS, CDR2 YFSETQ, per germline. The CDR3 is 13 residues long. The CDR3 bases are TGCGCCAGCAGCTTATCAGATCAAGAGACCCAGTACTTC. It encodes CASSLSDQETQYF.

The V gene is TRBV4-1, the J gene TRBJ2-2; maybe TRBD2 (5 bases). Trimming cost V 1 base and J 5 bases, with 11 bases left between them. CDR3 length: 15 amino acids. Germline loops: CDR1 MGHRA, CDR2 YSYEKL. Here the CDR3 reads CASSQGGRRTGELFF. CDR3 nucleotide sequence: TGCGCCAGCAGCCAAGGAGGGCGGAGGACCGGGGAGCTGTTTTTT.

The rearrangement links TRBV29-1 to TRBJ2-3, with TRBD2 matching over 8 bases. V lost 6 bases, J lost 6 bases, and 14 bases stayed unmatched. Germline-derived CDR1 and CDR2 are SQVTM and ANQGSEA. CDR3 length: 15 residues. CDR3 sequence reads: CSVQKAGGAADTQYF. The CDR3 region has the DNA TGCAGCGTGCAGAAGGCCGGGGGGGCCGCGGATACGCAGTATTTT.

This chain links TRBV6-1 with TRBJ1-1, with unresolved D. Germline V gene data show CDR1 as MNHNS and CDR2 as SASEGT. Deletions cut 1 base from V and 5 bases from J, with 5 bases between. There are 12 residues in the CDR3. The CDR3, as DNA: TGTGCCAGCAGTGAAGAGGAGACTGAAGCTTTCTTT. Translation: CASSEEETEAFF.

The chain has TRBV30 and TRBJ1-1, with D possibly being TRBD1 (5 bases). The V and J ends lost 8 bases and 9 bases respectively, with 13 bases between them. CDR3 length: 10 amino acids. The V gene's germline CDR1 is GTSNPN and CDR2 SVGIG (reference sequence). CDR3 residues: CAVEDTQAFF. The CDR3 DNA reads as TGTGCCGTTGAGGACACCCAAGCTTTCTTT.

The chain's CDR3 is CASSLAGGTDTQYF. The CDR3 coding sequence is TGCGCCAGCAGCTTAGCGGGGGGCACAGATACGCAGTATTTT. The rearrangement links TRBV5-1 to TRBJ2-3; 8 positions agree with TRBD2. This CDR3 contains 14 residues. After removal of 2 bases from V and 1 base from J, the junction contained 0 bases not matched to a gene. Germline V gene lookup returns CDR1 SGHRS and CDR2 YFSETQ.

This clone was seen a few times. This chain connects TRBV27 to TRBJ1-1, with a weak D call TRBD1 (5 bases). Per the germline V gene, CDR1 is MNHEY and CDR2 is SMNVEV (reference sequence). Deletions cut 7 bases from V and 0 bases from J, with 15 bases between. This CDR3 has 15 amino acids. The DNA for the CDR3 is TGTGCCAGCAAAATCACTCGACAGATGAACACTGAAGCTTTCTTT. It yields the protein CASKITRQMNTEAFF.

The CDR3 here is CASRGGRNNSPLHF. Written as DNA, the CDR3 is TGTGCCAGTAGGGGGGGACGGAATAATTCACCCCTCCACTTT. The chain is built from TRBV19 and TRBJ1-6; a possible D gene is TRBD1 (5 bases). The ends were cut back, 6 bases at V and 5 bases at J, with 11 bases in the middle. In germline, CDR1 is LNHDA, CDR2 SQIVND (reference sequence). The CDR3 spans 14 residues.

The chain couples TRBV2 to TRBJ1-2; 7 nucleotides align to TRBD1. This CDR3 has 18 amino acids. Germline V gene data show CDR1 as SNHLY and CDR2 as FYNNEI. The V and J ends lost 4 bases and 5 bases, in that order; junction bases with no gene match: 19. The CDR3, as DNA: TGTGCCAGCAGTGGATCGCGCGTTGAGGGGGCAAATCGGTATGGCTACACCTTC. Protein: CASSGSRVEGANRYGYTF.

The chain couples TRBV6-1 to TRBJ1-6; D not certain. The germline CDR1 and CDR2 sequences are MNHNS and SASEGT. V lost 0 bases and J 0 bases, leaving 6 bases between the germline ends. The CDR3 consists of 16 residues. The CDR3 DNA is TGTGCCAGCAGTGAAGCTCCGGGCTCCTATAATTCACCCCTCCACTTT. Translation gives CASSEAPGSYNSPLHF.

In this sample, this clone turned up once. The rearrangement uses TRBV6-5 and TRBJ2-7; 9 bases fit TRBD1. The CDR3 has 14 residues. V shed 6 bases, J shed 0 bases, and the junction held 3 bases outside the gene matches. Germline V gene lookup returns CDR1 MNHEY and CDR2 SVGAGI. CDR3 protein: CASSRDRDSYEQYF. In nucleotides, the CDR3 is TGTGCCAGCAGCAGGGACAGGGACTCCTACGAGCAGTACTTC.

The V gene is TRBV6-5, the J gene TRBJ2-1, with 7 bases that match TRBD2. V gave up 2 bases and J gave up 6 bases; unmatched junction bases: 10. The CDR3 sequence is 16 residues long. CDR1 is MNHEY, CDR2 SVGAGI, per germline. The CDR3 sequence is CASSYTRPGLPNEQFF. CDR3 nucleotide sequence: TGTGCCAGCAGTTACACCAGACCGGGACTACCCAATGAGCAGTTCTTC.

This chain joins TRBV6-2 or TRBV6-3 and TRBJ1-6; D not certain. Trimming cost V 2 bases and J 4 bases, with 15 bases left between them. Germline lookup yields CDR1 MNHEY and CDR2 SVGEGT. The CDR3 covers 17 residues. The CDR3 DNA reads TGTGCCAGCAGTTACCCCCCCGGAGGCCTGTATAATTCACCCCTCCACTTT. Amino acid sequence: CASSYPPGGLYNSPLHF.

V and J are TRBV4-1 and TRBJ2-3; a possible D gene is TRBD1 (6 bases). This CDR3 has 15 amino acids. The germline gives CDR1 MGHRA, CDR2 YSYEKL. Trimming removed 1 base at V and 3 bases at J, with 11 bases between. The CDR3 loop reads CASSQGSGTTDTQYF. In DNA form, the CDR3 reads TGCGCCAGCAGCCAAGGTTCCGGGACAACAGATACGCAGTATTTT.

The genes are TRBV19 and TRBJ2-2, with 9 positions matching TRBD1. The V and J ends lost 7 bases and 5 bases, in that order; junction bases with no gene match: 8. Germline V gene lookup returns CDR1 LNHDA and CDR2 SQIVND (reference sequence). The CDR3 runs to 15 residues. CDR3 DNA sequence: TGTGCCAGTACCCGGGACAGGGCCGGAACCGGGGAGCTGTTTTTT. It encodes CASTRDRAGTGELFF.